This passage covers 31 T cell receptor beta chains from one sample sequenced in a study of cytomegalovirus exposure and HLA in healthy donors. Vbeta (60) and Jbeta (13) primers were used in the PCR. Only in-frame clones appear in the TCRdb table, and some are missing; sequencing was by immunoSEQ multiplex PCR. This table has tens of thousands of clones, 90% appearing once. The sequencing sample was made of PBMCs. These receptors came from a young woman in good health and CMV-seronegative.

CDR3 sequence: CASSFGMNTEAFF. In DNA form, the CDR3 reads TGCGCCAGCAGCTTCGGGATGAACACTGAAGCTTTCTTT. This rearrangement joins TRBV5-1 to TRBJ1-1, with D unclear. CDR3 length equals 13 residues. Germline CDR1 is SGHRS and CDR2 is YFSETQ. Trimming shortened V by 2 bases and J by 0 bases, and 5 bases separated the two germline ends.

This clone was recorded a few times. The chain couples TRBV27 to TRBJ1-2, with TRBD1 matching 10 bases. V was clipped by 5 bases and J by 8 bases; unmatched bases: 17. The CDR3 is 17 residues long. Germline V gene sequence: CDR1 MNHEY, CDR2 SMNVEV (reference sequence). The CDR3 DNA reads as TGTGCCAGCAGTCCTATCGCCCAGACAGGGGGCGCCTTGGGCTACACCTTC. This encodes CASSPIAQTGGALGYTF.

The chain recombines TRBV5-1 with TRBJ1-1, with 8 bases fitting TRBD1. Germline V gene sequence: CDR1 SGHRS, CDR2 YFSETQ. V dropped 7 bases and J dropped 4; count of bases not matched to a gene: 9. The CDR3 length is 14 residues. CDR3 protein: CASRPDRGSTEAFF. The CDR3 nucleotides read TGCGCCAGCCGCCCCGACAGGGGTTCCACTGAAGCTTTCTTT.

The chain recombines TRBV7-8 with TRBJ2-1; 10 bases are shared with TRBD2. V lost 5 bases to trimming and J lost 8 bases; unmatched junction nucleotides: 12. CDR3 length: 16 residues. Looked up from germline, CDR1 is SGHVS and CDR2 is FQNEAQ. As DNA, the CDR3 is TGTGCCAGCAGCAGTGATAGCGGGAGGCTCGGGGATGAGCAGTTCTTC. Translating gives CASSSDSGRLGDEQFF.

This rearrangement joins TRBV28 to TRBJ2-7; 10 nucleotides match TRBD2. This CDR3 spans 16 amino acids. CDR1 and CDR2 from the germline V gene are MDHEN and SYDVKM. J was trimmed by 6 bases and V by 4 bases; bases with no gene match: 12. The CDR3 loop is CASSSSGGAGGREQYF. DNA for the CDR3: TGTGCCAGCAGTTCCTCTGGGGGAGCGGGAGGGCGCGAGCAGTACTTC.

V usage is TRBV7-6 and J usage is TRBJ1-2; D perhaps matches TRBD1 (6 bases). Germline loops: CDR1 SGHVS, CDR2 FNYEAQ. The CDR3 spans 15 residues. The germline V and J ends were trimmed by 5 bases and 4 bases, with 17 bases remaining between them. CDR3: CASSPTGKEGYGYTF. CDR3 bases: TGTGCCAGCAGCCCAACAGGGAAGGAAGGCTATGGCTACACCTTC.

V and J are TRBV6-5 and TRBJ2-7; 11 bases fit TRBD1. V dropped 5 bases and J dropped 3; count of bases not matched to a gene: 6. The CDR3 spans 15 residues. Germline CDR1 MNHEY, CDR2 SVGAGI. The chain's CDR3 is CASSLSGTGGYEQYF. The CDR3 nucleotides are TGTGCCAGCAGTCTCTCCGGGACAGGGGGCTACGAGCAGTACTTC.

Here the CDR3 reads CASSGILPGQGMNTEAFF. DNA of the CDR3: TGTGCCAGCTCTGGAATTCTGCCGGGACAGGGGATGAACACTGAAGCTTTCTTT. The rearrangement links TRBV18 to TRBJ1-1; 10 nucleotides line up with TRBD1. CDR3 length equals 18 residues. The V and J ends lost 6 bases and 0 bases, in that order; junction bases with no gene match: 13. In germline, CDR1 is KGHSH, CDR2 LQKENI.

V usage is TRBV28 and J usage is TRBJ1-4; 7 bases fit TRBD1. Germline loops: CDR1 MDHEN, CDR2 SYDVKM. Unmatched junction bases numbered 8, after V lost 6 bases and J lost 7 bases. CDR3 size: 14 residues. The DNA of the CDR3 is TGTGCCAGCAGCCCTGGGGCAGGGGGTGAAAAACTGTTTTTT. It specifies CASSPGAGGEKLFF.

The chain carries TRBV28 and TRBJ2-1; the match to TRBD1 covers 8 bases. This CDR3 spans 16 amino acids. V lost 4 bases and J lost 0; bases outside the gene matches: 5. Germline V lookup: CDR1 MDHEN, CDR2 SYDVKM. Here the CDR3 DNA reads TGTGCCAGCAGTTCGAGACAGGGGAGCTCCTACAATGAGCAGTTCTTC. This translates into CASSSRQGSSYNEQFF.

The V gene is TRBV27, the J gene TRBJ1-5, with 12 bases identical to TRBD1. The V segment lost 6 bases and the J segment 0 bases; nucleotides outside the gene matches: 9. CDR1 and CDR2 from the germline V gene are MNHEY and SMNVEV (reference sequence). This CDR3 contains 18 residues. The CDR3 is CASRQGTGGPYSNQPQHF. The CDR3 DNA reads as TGTGCCAGCAGACAAGGGACAGGGGGCCCCTATAGCAATCAGCCCCAGCATTTT.

V is TRBV7-9 and J is TRBJ1-5; the match to TRBD1 covers 7 bases. Germline assignment: CDR1 SEHNR and CDR2 FQNEAQ (reference sequence). The length of the CDR3 is 16 residues. The V segment lost 5 bases and the J segment 2 bases; nucleotides outside the gene matches: 9. CDR3: CASSMGQPRGNQPQHF. The CDR3 DNA reads TGTGCCAGCAGCATGGGACAGCCTAGGGGCAATCAGCCCCAGCATTTT.

The V and J genes are TRBV12-2 and TRBJ2-5; the table's D call TRBD1 went unverified against the DNA. The DNA end is a closer match to TRBJ2-7, so the J assignment may be wrong. TRBV12-2 is a pseudogene locus. This CDR3 contains 16 residues. The CDR3 DNA reads TGTGCAAGTCGCTTAGCGGACAGGGCCCAATCCTACGAGCAGTACTTC. This translates into CASRLADRAQSYEQYF.

J is TRBJ2-7 and V is TRBV28, with D possibly TRBD1 on 6 matching bases. Looked up from germline, CDR1 is MDHEN and CDR2 is SYDVKM. V lost 8 bases to trimming and J lost 3 bases, with 8 bases between them. CDR3 length equals 11 residues. CDR3 sequence reads: CASAQGYEQYF. CDR3 nucleotide sequence: TGTGCCAGCGCACAGGGCTACGAGCAGTACTTC.

This chain joins TRBV28 and TRBJ1-5; D ambiguous. This CDR3 region has 16 residues. V was shortened by 6 bases and J by 0 bases, with 15 bases between the two germline ends. CDR1 MDHEN and CDR2 SYDVKM come from the germline V gene. In nucleotides, the CDR3 is TGTGCCAGCAGCACCGCGGGGAGGTATAGCAATCAGCCCCAGCATTTT. It specifies CASSTAGRYSNQPQHF.

The chain has TRBV5-1 and TRBJ1-2; TRBD1 might be the D (6 bases). V shed 2 bases and J shed 7 bases, with 15 bases lying between them. CDR1 is SGHRS, CDR2 YFSETQ, per germline. CDR3 size: 14 residues. CDR3 DNA: TGCGCCAGCAGCTTAAGACAGGACTCGAGTGGCTACACCTTC. It codes for CASSLRQDSSGYTF.

The V gene is TRBV7-9, the J gene TRBJ2-7, with 9 bases lining up with TRBD2. Germline CDR1 SEHNR, CDR2 FQNEAQ (reference sequence). The junction had 6 bases not matched to a gene; V was cut back by 7 bases and J by 5 bases. This CDR3 has 13 amino acids. This CDR3 reads CASTRTSVNEQYF. CDR3 DNA: TGTGCCAGCACCCGGACTAGCGTTAACGAGCAGTACTTC. Together with reference TRBV7-9 and TRBJ2-7, the CDR3 gives the full variable domain: DTGVSQNPRHKITKRGQNVTFRCDPISEHNRLYWYRQTLGQGPEFLTYFQNEAQLEKSRLLSDRFSAERPKGSFSTLEIQRTEQGDSAMYLCASTRTSVNEQYFGPGTRLTVT.

This chain links TRBV28 with TRBJ1-2, with D possibly matching TRBD1 (5 bases). The CDR3 contains 15 residues. Trimming stripped 1 base from V and 6 bases from J, with 15 bases between. Germline lookup yields CDR1 MDHEN and CDR2 SYDVKM. The CDR3 region is CASSLFNMGGNGYTF. The CDR3 DNA is TGTGCCAGCAGTTTATTCAATATGGGGGGAAATGGCTACACCTTC.

V and J are TRBV5-6 and TRBJ2-1; D gene uncertain. V dropped 4 bases and J dropped 7 bases, with 6 bases sitting between them. CDR1 and CDR2 (germline): SGHDT, YYEEEE. CDR3 size: 11 residues. The DNA for the CDR3 is TGTGCCAGCAGCCGTCGTAATGAGCAGTTCTTC. Its translation: CASSRRNEQFF.

J is TRBJ2-7 and V is TRBV5-6; D may be TRBD2 (5 bases). CDR3 length: 15 amino acids. The germline V gene encodes CDR1 SGHDT and CDR2 YYEEEE. V was trimmed by 0 bases and J by 4 bases, leaving 14 bases between them. The CDR3 coding sequence is TGTGCCAGCAGCTTGGACGTTGAAAGAGGGTACGAGCAGTACTTC. Its translation is CASSLDVERGYEQYF.

The rearrangement links TRBV6-4 to TRBJ2-3; 7 bases line up with TRBD2. Germline V gives CDR1 MRHNA, CDR2 SNTAGT. This CDR3 has 16 residues. V shed 0 bases, J shed 0 bases, and the junction held 3 bases outside the gene matches. CDR3 sequence: CASSDSASGSTDTQYF. The CDR3 coding sequence is TGTGCCAGCAGTGACTCGGCTAGCGGAAGCACAGATACGCAGTATTTT.

The chain joins TRBV28 to TRBJ2-1, with D maybe TRBD2 (6 bases). CDR1 is MDHEN, CDR2 SYDVKM, per germline. CDR3 length: 14 residues. V lost 6 bases, J lost 0 bases, and 9 bases lay in between. The CDR3 sequence is CASREGSSYNEQFF. CDR3 DNA sequence: TGTGCCAGCAGGGAGGGGAGCTCCTACAATGAGCAGTTCTTC.

The chain has TRBV19 and TRBJ2-4; TRBD2 aligns across 9 bases. CDR3 length: 16 amino acids. V shed 0 bases and J 9 bases; nucleotides not matched to a gene: 9. Germline CDR1 reads LNHDA; CDR2 reads SQIVND (reference sequence). In DNA form, the CDR3 reads TGTGCCAGTAGTATAGATTACGGGGGAGCGGGGGGCATTCAGTACTTC. Translation: CASSIDYGGAGGIQYF.

The gene calls are TRBV7-9 and TRBJ2-1; 9 nucleotides align to TRBD1. CDR1 and CDR2 from the germline V gene are SEHNR and FQNEAQ (reference sequence). The CDR3 consists of 15 residues. V lost 5 bases, J lost 9 bases, and 11 bases stayed unmatched. The CDR3 reads CASSPLDRGRIEQFF. In DNA form, the CDR3 reads TGTGCCAGCAGCCCCCTGGACAGGGGAAGGATTGAGCAGTTCTTC. The whole variable domain, remainder taken from reference TRBV7-9 and TRBJ2-1, is DTGVSQNPRHKITKRGQNVTFRCDPISEHNRLYWYRQTLGQGPEFLTYFQNEAQLEKSRLLSDRFSAERPKGSFSTLEIQRTEQGDSAMYLCASSPLDRGRIEQFFGPGTRLTVL.

The CDR3 spells CASAQGTGELFF. The CDR3 coding sequence is TGCGCCAGCGCACAGGGGACCGGGGAGCTGTTTTTT. The chain carries TRBV5-1 and TRBJ2-2, with TRBD1 matching 7 bases. V lost 7 bases to trimming and J lost 5 bases; unmatched junction nucleotides: 2. Per germline, CDR1 SGHRS and CDR2 YFSETQ. CDR3 length equals 12 residues.

This clone was observed once. The chain carries TRBV5-6 and TRBJ2-1; 9 bases fit TRBD2. CDR3 length equals 15 residues. The germline V gene has CDR1 SGHDT and CDR2 YYEEEE. V shed 4 bases and J 9 bases; nucleotides not matched to a gene: 11. The CDR3 here is CASSRKPGLAGEQFF. CDR3 bases: TGTGCCAGCAGCAGAAAACCGGGACTAGCAGGTGAGCAGTTCTTC.

V gene TRBV12-5 combines with J gene TRBJ2-7, with TRBD1 identical over 9 bases. J was trimmed by 1 base and V by 4 bases; bases with no gene match: 5. The CDR3 has 15 amino acids. Germline-derived CDR1 and CDR2 are LGHNT and FRNRAP. The CDR3 loop is CASGWVGTGSYEQYF. Written as DNA, the CDR3 is TGTGCTAGTGGTTGGGTCGGGACAGGGTCCTACGAGCAGTACTTC.

The V and J genes are TRBV19 and TRBJ1-2; tentative D call: TRBD1 (5 bases). Germline V CDR1 and CDR2: LNHDA, SQIVND (reference sequence). The CDR3 length is 12 residues. Trimming took 11 bases from V and 3 from J, leaving 13 bases between them. Here the CDR3 DNA reads TGTGCCGGATCCTTAGGGGACTATGGCTACACCTTC. Translation gives CAGSLGDYGYTF.

V gene TRBV7-9 combines with J gene TRBJ2-1, with TRBD2 identical over 7 bases. The V and J ends lost 4 bases and 6 bases, in that order; junction bases with no gene match: 6. The CDR3 covers 14 residues. Germline values: CDR1 SEHNR, CDR2 FQNEAQ (reference sequence). This CDR3 is CASSYRDYTNEQFF. Here the CDR3 DNA reads TGTGCCAGCAGCTACCGGGACTATACCAATGAGCAGTTCTTC. Looking up the rest from reference TRBV7-9 and TRBJ2-1 gives the full variable domain: DTGVSQNPRHKITKRGQNVTFRCDPISEHNRLYWYRQTLGQGPEFLTYFQNEAQLEKSRLLSDRFSAERPKGSFSTLEIQRTEQGDSAMYLCASSYRDYTNEQFFGPGTRLTVL.

This clone was picked up one time. The chain combines TRBV15 with TRBJ2-7; TRBD2 might be the D (6 bases). This CDR3 region has 16 residues. V lost 0 bases and J lost 0, with 12 bases in between. Germline V gives CDR1 LNHNV, CDR2 YYDKDF (reference sequence). CDR3 bases: TGTGCCACCAGCAGAGATGCGGGGTCTGTCTCCTACGAGCAGTACTTC. It specifies CATSRDAGSVSYEQYF.

The gene calls are TRBV28 and TRBJ2-1, with 10 bases aligning to TRBD2. This CDR3 spans 17 amino acids. CDR1 MDHEN and CDR2 SYDVKM come from the germline V gene. The V and J ends lost 2 bases and 5 bases, in that order; junction bases with no gene match: 9. CDR3 loop: CASSLGYRLAGHNEQFF. CDR3 in DNA: TGTGCCAGCAGTTTAGGATATCGACTAGCGGGCCACAATGAGCAGTTCTTC.